The present T cell receptor (beta chain) was sequenced within a study of T cell responses to AZD1222 COVID-19 vaccine. Assay: immunoSEQ multiplex PCR; the TCRdb copy retains only in-frame clones and omits some. The data contain 90,000 to 140,000 clones, about 91% of them singletons. J gave up 5 bases and V 2 bases, and 8 bases lay outside the gene matches. This CDR3 spans 15 amino acids. Per the germline V gene, CDR1 is SGHTA and CDR2 is FQGTGA. The specimen comprised peripheral blood, sampled 28 days after the second AZD1222 dose. V is TRBV7-3 and J is TRBJ2-5; TRBD2 matches at 7 bases. This receptor was obtained from an adult who received the AZD1222 COVID-19 vaccine. The CDR3 DNA reads as TGTGCCAGCAGCTTAGGGGGAGGGCCCCAGGAGACCCAGTACTTC. It codes for CASSLGGGPQETQYF.